This is a list of T cell receptor beta chains from one sample in a study of blood T cell repertoires in COVID-19. Only in-frame clones appear in the TCRdb table, and some are missing; sequencing was by immunoSEQ multiplex PCR. The table records 95,000 to 150,000 clones, over 70% of them present only once. Sample: peripheral blood. Every receptor here comes from a man older than 75 with active or convalescent COVID-19. Each CDR3 is given with its conserved first and last residue. D genes are given only for firm matches. Only part of the rows carry a size: once, few, many, or a class if the clone is expanded.

j_call clone_size v_call d_call cdr3_nt cdr3_aa
TRBJ1-5 . TRBV6-2/TRBV6-3 TRBD1 TGTGCCAGCAGTTACGTTCCGGGACAGGGTAACAATCAGCCCCAGCATTTT CASSYVPGQGNNQPQHF
TRBJ2-5 . TRBV18 . TGTGCCAGCTCACCCGCCCGGCAAGAGACCCAGTACTTC CASSPARQETQYF
TRBJ2-2 few TRBV30 . TGTGCCTGGGGACTGGAAGAGGTAGAGCTGTTTTTT CAWGLEEVELFF
TRBJ1-2 few TRBV6-5 TRBD1 TGTGCGGGCAGGAGGTCGGGACAGGTTCTTGGCTACACCTTC CAGRRSGQVLGYTF
TRBJ1-4 . TRBV10-3 . TGTGCCATCGGAGCTACGCGTGACGAAAAACTGTTTTTT CAIGATRDEKLFF
TRBJ2-7 once TRBV27 TRBD2 TGTGCCAGCAGTTTCATGGCGGGGGACCGCTACGAGCAGTACTTC CASSFMAGDRYEQYF
TRBJ1-6 . TRBV25-1 . TGTGCCAGCAGTGAACAGGGAGGGAATTCACCCCTCCACTTT CASSEQGGNSPLHF
TRBJ1-1 once TRBV5-4 TRBD1 TGTGCCAGCAGCTTACAGGGGGCGGGAGAAGCTTTCTTT CASSLQGAGEAFF
TRBJ1-2 once TRBV5-1 TRBD1 TGCGCCAGCGGACAGGGGACTAACTATGGCTACACCTTC CASGQGTNYGYTF
TRBJ2-3 . TRBV7-6 TRBD2 TGTGCCAGCAGCCAGCTAGCGGGGGGGGCGGATACGCAGTATTTT CASSQLAGGADTQYF
TRBJ1-1 . TRBV5-8 . TGTGCCAGCAGCTTGGCCTGGCAGGACACTGAAGCTTTCTTT CASSLAWQDTEAFF
TRBJ1-5 . TRBV4-3 . TGCGCCAGCAGCCAAGATGGAGTGGGCAATCAGCCCCAGCATTTT CASSQDGVGNQPQHF
TRBJ2-7 . TRBV11-2 TRBD1 TGTGCCAGCAGCTTAGATTGGGACAGTTACGAGCAGTACTTC CASSLDWDSYEQYF
TRBJ1-6 . TRBV3-1/TRBV3-2 TRBD1 TGTGCCAGCAGCCAAGTGGACAGGGGGAATTCACCCCTCCACTTT CASSQVDRGNSPLHF
TRBJ2-2 . TRBV30 . TGTGCCTGGAGCGCTCGAGATGCCGGGGAGCTGTTTTTT CAWSARDAGELFF
TRBJ1-1 . TRBV5-1 . TGCGCCAGCAGCCTCTTGGGAGGGGGGACCTATGAAGCTTTCTTT CASSLLGGGTYEAFF
TRBJ1-6 few TRBV6-5 . TGTGCCAGCAGTTACCCTGGTTTCGGTTCACCCCTCCACTTT CASSYPGFGSPLHF
TRBJ2-2 . TRBV7-6 TRBD1 TGTGCCAGCAGCCTAGGACAGGGGAACACCGGGGAGCTGTTTTTT CASSLGQGNTGELFF